This is a list of T cell receptor beta chains from one sample in a study of blood T cell repertoires in COVID-19. Profiled with immunoSEQ multiplex PCR; TCRdb holds only in-frame clones, not every one. The sample carries about 140,000 clones, 65% to 80% recorded once. The source material was peripheral blood. The receptor source for this set is a man aged 45 to 65 with acute or convalescent COVID-19. Both conserved end residues are part of each CDR3. D genes are given only for firm matches. Expanded clones get a size class; other rows say once, few or many, or leave the size out.

v_gene	j_gene	d_gene	abundance	CDR3aa	CDR3nt
TRBV4-1	TRBJ1-2	.	few	CASSQDQTVGLGNGYTF	TGCGCCAGCAGCCAAGATCAAACGGTGGGACTAGGGAATGGCTACACCTTC
TRBV5-5	TRBJ1-5	TRBD1	.	CASSFKGAEQPQHF	TGTGCCAGCAGCTTCAAGGGGGCAGAACAGCCCCAGCATTTT
TRBV12-3/TRBV12-4	TRBJ1-2	.	.	CASSHSREHGYTF	TGTGCCAGCAGTCATTCGCGGGAGCACGGCTACACCTTC
TRBV2	TRBJ2-3	TRBD2	once	CASSSRSGGGTDTQYF	TGTGCCAGCAGTTCGAGGAGCGGGGGGGGCACAGATACGCAGTATTTT
TRBV4-1	TRBJ1-2	.	.	CASSQGGGTNYGYTF	TGCGCCAGCAGCCAAGGGGGAGGGACTAACTATGGCTACACCTTC
TRBV10-1	TRBJ2-1	.	.	CASSDPGRYNEQFF	TGCGCCAGCAGTGACCCAGGGCGCTACAATGAGCAGTTCTTC
TRBV24-1	TRBJ2-1	TRBD1	few	CATRTGNNEQFF	TGTGCCACAAGGACAGGAAACAATGAGCAGTTCTTC
TRBV27	TRBJ2-1	TRBD1	.	CASSLSTGTYNEQFF	TGTGCCAGCAGTTTATCGACAGGGACCTACAATGAGCAGTTCTTC
TRBV29-1	TRBJ2-5	.	.	CSAERVETQYF	TGCAGCGCTGAACGGGTTGAGACCCAGTACTTC
TRBV10-1	TRBJ2-1	TRBD2	few	CASSEVAGGQFF	TGCGCCAGCAGTGAAGTAGCGGGGGGGCAGTTCTTC
TRBV6-1	TRBJ1-1	.	few	CASSEANSNTEAFF	TGTGCCAGCAGTGAAGCGAACAGCAACACTGAAGCTTTCTTT
TRBV5-1	TRBJ1-1	.	.	CASSLSVSGNTEAFF	TGCGCCAGCAGCTTATCGGTGAGCGGGAACACTGAAGCTTTCTTT
TRBV5-1	TRBJ1-4	TRBD1	.	CASSSGTGDEKLFF	TGCGCCAGCAGCTCGGGGACAGGTGATGAAAAACTGTTTTTT
TRBV7-6	TRBJ2-2	TRBD2	.	CASSRGLAGGRTGELFF	TGTGCCAGCAGCCGGGGACTAGCGGGGGGGCGAACCGGGGAGCTGTTTTTT
TRBV6-5	TRBJ2-3	TRBD1	.	CASMFPGGDTQYF	TGTGCCAGCATGTTCCCAGGGGGAGATACGCAGTATTTT
TRBV5-1	TRBJ1-6	.	.	CASSRERTEYNSPLHF	TGCGCCAGCAGCCGAGAAAGGACAGAGTATAATTCACCCCTCCACTTT
TRBV4-2	TRBJ2-3	.	.	CASSQDWGFSLSTSTDTQYF	TGTGCCAGCAGCCAAGACTGGGGCTTCTCCCTCTCGACTAGCACAGATACGCAGTATTTT
TRBV6-2/TRBV6-3	TRBJ2-3	TRBD2	.	CASTPRLAGASTDTQYF	TGTGCCAGCACCCCTCGGCTAGCGGGGGCTAGCACAGATACGCAGTATTTT
TRBV11-3	TRBJ2-7	.	.	CASSPATGGLYEQYF	TGTGCCAGCAGCCCCGCGACGGGGGGCCTTTACGAGCAGTACTTC
TRBV18	TRBJ1-2	TRBD1	.	CASSPAPGQGAMANYGYTF	TGTGCCAGCTCACCAGCTCCGGGACAGGGGGCGATGGCTAACTATGGCTACACCTTC
TRBV2	TRBJ2-4	.	.	CAERDIKNIQYF	TGTGCCGAACGGGACATCAAAAACATTCAGTACTTC
TRBV11-3	TRBJ2-3	TRBD2	.	CASSSGLAGSTDTQYF	TGTGCCAGCAGCTCGGGACTAGCGGGGAGCACAGATACGCAGTATTTT
TRBV5-8	TRBJ1-5	TRBD1	.	CASSLRQGASNNQPQHF	TGTGCCAGCAGCTTACGACAGGGGGCTTCTAACAATCAGCCCCAGCATTTT
TRBV6-2/TRBV6-3	TRBJ2-7	.	once	CASSYSNLLGGLFHEQYF	TGTGCCAGCAGTTACTCGAATCTACTGGGGGGGCTCTTCCACGAGCAGTACTTC
TRBV6-5	TRBJ1-2	.	.	CASYDRGHAGYTF	TGTGCCAGCTACGATCGGGGACATGCTGGCTACACCTTC
TRBV11-2	TRBJ2-3	.	.	CASRRDTDTQYF	TGTGCCAGCAGACGGGATACAGATACGCAGTATTTT
TRBV27	TRBJ2-5	.	.	CASSLWGDQETQYF	TGTGCCAGCAGTTTATGGGGGGACCAAGAGACCCAGTACTTC
TRBV27	TRBJ2-1	.	.	CASSLVEGNEQFF	TGTGCCAGCAGTTTAGTGGAGGGGAATGAGCAGTTCTTC
TRBV5-1	TRBJ1-1	.	.	CASSLVVGRNTEAFF	TGCGCCAGCAGCTTGGTAGTAGGGAGGAACACTGAAGCTTTCTTT
TRBV5-1	TRBJ1-6	.	.	CASSLAGISPLHF	TGCGCCAGCAGCTTGGCAGGGATATCACCCCTCCACTTT
TRBV2	TRBJ1-1	TRBD1	.	CASLQGRNTEAFF	TGTGCCAGTTTACAGGGGCGGAACACTGAAGCTTTCTTT
TRBV2	TRBJ1-6	.	few	CASMGQVNSPLHF	TGTGCCAGCATGGGGCAGGTCAATTCACCCCTCCACTTT
TRBV7-9	TRBJ1-4	.	.	CASTSLGGALEKLFF	TGTGCCAGCACCTCCCTTGGGGGGGCGCTTGAAAAACTGTTTTTT
TRBV5-1	TRBJ1-2	TRBD1	once	CASNSVTGVAYGYTF	TGCGCCAGCAACTCGGTGACAGGGGTTGCCTATGGCTACACCTTC
TRBV10-1	TRBJ2-5	TRBD2	.	CASSAGGPDETQYF	TGCGCCAGCAGCGCGGGGGGGCCGGATGAGACCCAGTACTTC
TRBV4-1	TRBJ1-1	.	.	CASSHDTEAFF	TGCGCCAGCAGCCACGACACTGAAGCTTTCTTT
TRBV19	TRBJ1-1	.	.	CASMGTSNTEAFF	TGTGCCAGTATGGGGACTTCCAACACTGAAGCTTTCTTT